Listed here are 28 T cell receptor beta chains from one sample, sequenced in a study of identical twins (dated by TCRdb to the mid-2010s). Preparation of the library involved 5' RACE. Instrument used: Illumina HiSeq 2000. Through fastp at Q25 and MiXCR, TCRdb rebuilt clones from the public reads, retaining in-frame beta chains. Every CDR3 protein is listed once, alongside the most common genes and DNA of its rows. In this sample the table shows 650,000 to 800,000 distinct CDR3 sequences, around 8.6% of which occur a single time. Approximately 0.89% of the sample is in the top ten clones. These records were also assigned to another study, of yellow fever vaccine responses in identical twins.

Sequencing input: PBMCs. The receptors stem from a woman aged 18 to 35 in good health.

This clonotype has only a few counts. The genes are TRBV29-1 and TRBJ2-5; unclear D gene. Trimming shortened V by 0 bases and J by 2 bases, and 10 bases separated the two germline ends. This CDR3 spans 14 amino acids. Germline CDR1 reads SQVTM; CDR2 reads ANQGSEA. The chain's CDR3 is CSVEDWVRQETQYF. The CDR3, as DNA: TGCAGCGTTGAAGATTGGGTCAGGCAAGAGACCCAGTACTTC. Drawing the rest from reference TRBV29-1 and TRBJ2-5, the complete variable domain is SAVISQKPSRDICQRGTSLTIQCQVDSQVTMMFWYRQQPGQSLTLIATANQGSEATYESGFVIDKFPISRPNLTFSTLTVSNMSPEDSSIYLCSVEDWVRQETQYFGPGTRLLVL.

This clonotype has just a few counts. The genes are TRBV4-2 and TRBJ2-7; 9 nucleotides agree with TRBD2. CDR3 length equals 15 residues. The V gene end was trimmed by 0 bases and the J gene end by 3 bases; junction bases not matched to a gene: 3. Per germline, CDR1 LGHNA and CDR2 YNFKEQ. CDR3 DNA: TGTGCCAGCAGCCAAGAGGGTAGCGGGGGCTACGAGCAGTACTTC. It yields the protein CASSQEGSGGYEQYF.

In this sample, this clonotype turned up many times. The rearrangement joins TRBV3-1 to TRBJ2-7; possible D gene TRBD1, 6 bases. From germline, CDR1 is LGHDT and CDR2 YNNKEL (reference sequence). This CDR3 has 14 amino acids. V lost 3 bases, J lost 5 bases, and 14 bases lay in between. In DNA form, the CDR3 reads TGTGCCAGCAGCCAGTCCGGGACACCGCACGAGCAGTACTTC. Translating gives CASSQSGTPHEQYF.

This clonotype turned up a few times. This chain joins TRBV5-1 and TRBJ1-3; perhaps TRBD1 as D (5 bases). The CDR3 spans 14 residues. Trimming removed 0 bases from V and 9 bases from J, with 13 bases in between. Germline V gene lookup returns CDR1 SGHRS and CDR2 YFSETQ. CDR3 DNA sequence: TGCGCCAGCAGCTTGGCAGGGTACGGTGGCACCATATATTTT. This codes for CASSLAGYGGTIYF.

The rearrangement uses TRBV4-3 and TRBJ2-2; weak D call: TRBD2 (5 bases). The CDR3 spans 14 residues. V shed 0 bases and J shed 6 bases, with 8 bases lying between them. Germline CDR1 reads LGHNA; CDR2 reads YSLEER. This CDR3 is CASSQDRAAGELFF. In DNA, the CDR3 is TGCGCCAGCAGCCAAGATCGAGCGGCCGGGGAGCTGTTTTTT.

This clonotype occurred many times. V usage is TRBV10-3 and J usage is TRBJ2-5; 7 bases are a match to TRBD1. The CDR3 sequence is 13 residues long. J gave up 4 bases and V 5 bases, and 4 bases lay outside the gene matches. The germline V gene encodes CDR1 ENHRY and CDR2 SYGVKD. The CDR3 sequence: CAISPAGGETQYF. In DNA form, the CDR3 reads TGTGCCATCAGTCCCGCAGGGGGAGAGACCCAGTACTTC.

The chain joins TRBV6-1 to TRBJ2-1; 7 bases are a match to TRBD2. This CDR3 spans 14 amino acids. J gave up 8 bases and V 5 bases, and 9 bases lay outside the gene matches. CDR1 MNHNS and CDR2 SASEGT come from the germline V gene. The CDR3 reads CASSPRRGRDEQFF. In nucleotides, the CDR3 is TGTGCCAGCAGTCCCCGGAGAGGGAGGGATGAGCAGTTCTTC.

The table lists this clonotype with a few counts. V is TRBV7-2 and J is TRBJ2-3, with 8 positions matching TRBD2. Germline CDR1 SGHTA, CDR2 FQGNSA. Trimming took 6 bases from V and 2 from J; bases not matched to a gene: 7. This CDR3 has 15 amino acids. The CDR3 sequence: CASRTSGGDTDTQYF. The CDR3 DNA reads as TGTGCCAGCAGAACTAGCGGAGGGGACACAGATACGCAGTATTTT.

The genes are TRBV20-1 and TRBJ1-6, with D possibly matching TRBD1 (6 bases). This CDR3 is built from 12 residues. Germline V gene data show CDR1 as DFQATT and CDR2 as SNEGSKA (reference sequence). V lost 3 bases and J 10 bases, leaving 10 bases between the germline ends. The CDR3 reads CSARDSRSPLHF. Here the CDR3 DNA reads TGCAGTGCTAGGGACAGTCGCTCACCCCTCCACTTT.

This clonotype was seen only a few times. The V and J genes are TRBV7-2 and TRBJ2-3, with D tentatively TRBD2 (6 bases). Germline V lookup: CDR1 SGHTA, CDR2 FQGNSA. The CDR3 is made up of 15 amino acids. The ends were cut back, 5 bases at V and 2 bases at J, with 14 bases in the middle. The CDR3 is CASSPGDGFTDTQYF. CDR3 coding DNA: TGTGCCAGCAGCCCGGGGGACGGCTTCACAGATACGCAGTATTTT.

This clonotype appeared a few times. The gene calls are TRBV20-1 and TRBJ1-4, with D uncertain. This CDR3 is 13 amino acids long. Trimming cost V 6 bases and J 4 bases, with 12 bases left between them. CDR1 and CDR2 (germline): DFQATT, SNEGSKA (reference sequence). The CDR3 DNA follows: TGCAGTGCCATTCACAGTGGTAATGAAAAACTGTTTTTT. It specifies CSAIHSGNEKLFF.

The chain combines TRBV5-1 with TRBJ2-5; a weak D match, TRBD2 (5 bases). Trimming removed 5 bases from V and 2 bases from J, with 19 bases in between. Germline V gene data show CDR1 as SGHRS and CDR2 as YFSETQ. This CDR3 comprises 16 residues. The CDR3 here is CASSIGLLGPQETQYF. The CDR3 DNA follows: TGCGCCAGCAGTATTGGACTCCTCGGCCCTCAAGAGACCCAGTACTTC.

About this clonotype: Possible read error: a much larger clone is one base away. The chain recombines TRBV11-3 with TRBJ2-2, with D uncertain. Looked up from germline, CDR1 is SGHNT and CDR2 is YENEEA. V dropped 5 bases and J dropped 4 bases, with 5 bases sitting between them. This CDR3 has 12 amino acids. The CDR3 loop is CASSKTTGELFF. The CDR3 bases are TGTGCCAGCAGCAAAACCACCGGGGAGCTGTTTTTT.

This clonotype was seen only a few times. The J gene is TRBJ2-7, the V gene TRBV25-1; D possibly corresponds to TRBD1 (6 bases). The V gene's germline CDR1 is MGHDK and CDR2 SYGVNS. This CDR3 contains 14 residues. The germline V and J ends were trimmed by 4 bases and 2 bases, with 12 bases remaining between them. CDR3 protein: CASSGTGHPYEQYF. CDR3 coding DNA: TGTGCCAGCAGTGGAACGGGACACCCCTACGAGCAGTACTTC.

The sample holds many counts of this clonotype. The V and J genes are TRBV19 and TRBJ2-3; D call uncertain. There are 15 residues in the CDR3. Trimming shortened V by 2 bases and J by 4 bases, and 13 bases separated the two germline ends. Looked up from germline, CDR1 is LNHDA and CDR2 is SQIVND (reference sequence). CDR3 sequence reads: CASSITKGFADTQYF. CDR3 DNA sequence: TGTGCCAGTAGTATAACTAAGGGATTCGCAGATACGCAGTATTTT. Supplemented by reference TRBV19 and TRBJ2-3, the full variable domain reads DGGITQSPKYLFRKEGQNVTLSCEQNLNHDAMYWYRQDPGQGLRLIYYSQIVNDFQKGDIAEGYSVSREKKESFPLTVTSAQKNPTAFYLCASSITKGFADTQYFGPGTRLTVL.

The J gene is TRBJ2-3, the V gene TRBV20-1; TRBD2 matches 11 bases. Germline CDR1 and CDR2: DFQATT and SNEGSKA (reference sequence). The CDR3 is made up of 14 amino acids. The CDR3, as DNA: TGCAGCTTAAATAGCGGGGGGGGGCCAGATACGCAGTATTTT. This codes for CSLNSGGGPDTQYF.

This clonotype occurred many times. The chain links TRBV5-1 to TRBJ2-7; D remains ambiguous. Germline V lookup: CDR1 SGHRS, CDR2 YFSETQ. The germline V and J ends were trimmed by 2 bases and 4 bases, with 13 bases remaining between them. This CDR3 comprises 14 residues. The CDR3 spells CASSLTGPGYEQYF. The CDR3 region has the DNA TGCGCCAGCAGCTTAACGGGCCCCGGGTACGAGCAGTACTTC.

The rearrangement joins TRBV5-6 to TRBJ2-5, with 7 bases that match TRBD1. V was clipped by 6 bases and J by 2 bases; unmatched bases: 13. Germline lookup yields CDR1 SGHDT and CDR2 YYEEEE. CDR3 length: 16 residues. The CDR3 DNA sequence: TGTGCCAGCACCGCCCCTCACCGGGACAGACAAGAGACCCAGTACTTC. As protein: CASTAPHRDRQETQYF.

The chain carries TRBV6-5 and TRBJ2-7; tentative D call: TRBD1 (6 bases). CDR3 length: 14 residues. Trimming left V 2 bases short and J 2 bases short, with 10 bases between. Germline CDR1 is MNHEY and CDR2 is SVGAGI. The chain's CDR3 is CASSYRTDAYEQYF. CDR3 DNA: TGTGCCAGCAGTTACAGGACAGACGCCTACGAGCAGTACTTC.

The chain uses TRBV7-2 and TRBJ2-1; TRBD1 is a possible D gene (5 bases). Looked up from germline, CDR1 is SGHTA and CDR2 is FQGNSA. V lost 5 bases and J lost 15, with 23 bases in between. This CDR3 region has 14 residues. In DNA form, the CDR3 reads TGTGCCAGCAGCCCCCAGGGCCGCGATACGAGCCTGTTCTTC. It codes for CASSPQGRDTSLFF.

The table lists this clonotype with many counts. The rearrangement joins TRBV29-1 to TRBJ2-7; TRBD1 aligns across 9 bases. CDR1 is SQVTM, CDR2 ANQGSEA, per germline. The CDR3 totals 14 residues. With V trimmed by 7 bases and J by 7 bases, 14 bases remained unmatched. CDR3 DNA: TGCAGCGCCATAATAGGACAGGGGAATCTTGAGCAGTACTTC. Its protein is CSAIIGQGNLEQYF.

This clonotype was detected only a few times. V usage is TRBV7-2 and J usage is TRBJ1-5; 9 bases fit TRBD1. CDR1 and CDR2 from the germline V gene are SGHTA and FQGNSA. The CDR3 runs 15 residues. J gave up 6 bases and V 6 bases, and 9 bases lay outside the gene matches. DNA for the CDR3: TGTGCCAGCAGTACCGGACAGGGGATAGGTCAGCCCCAGCATTTT. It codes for CASSTGQGIGQPQHF. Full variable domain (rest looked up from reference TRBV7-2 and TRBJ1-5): GAGVSQSPSNKVTEKGKDVELRCDPISGHTALYWYRQSLGQGLEFLIYFQGNSAPDKSGLPSDRFSAERTGGSVSTLTIQRTQQEDSAVYLCASSTGQGIGQPQHFGDGTRLSIL.

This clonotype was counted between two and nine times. The chain's CDR3 is CASSYGQGLAGEDTQYF. Written as DNA, the CDR3 is TGTGCCAGCAGCTACGGCCAGGGACTAGCGGGAGAGGATACGCAGTATTTT. The V gene is TRBV12-3 or TRBV12-4, the J gene TRBJ2-3; 14 bases match TRBD2. The CDR3 covers 17 residues. The ends lost 6 bases at V and 6 bases at J; junction bases unmatched: 11.

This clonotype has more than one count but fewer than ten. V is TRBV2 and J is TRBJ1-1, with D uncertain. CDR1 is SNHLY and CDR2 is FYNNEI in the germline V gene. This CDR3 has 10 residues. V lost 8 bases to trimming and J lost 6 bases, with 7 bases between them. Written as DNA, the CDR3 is TGTGCCAGCGGGGAAGCTGAAGCTTTCTTT. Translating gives CASGEAEAFF.

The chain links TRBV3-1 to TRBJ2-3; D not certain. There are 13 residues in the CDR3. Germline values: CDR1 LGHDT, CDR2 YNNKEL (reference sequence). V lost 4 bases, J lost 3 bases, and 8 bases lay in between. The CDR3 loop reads CASSPYITDTQYF. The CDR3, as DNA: TGTGCCAGCAGCCCGTACATTACAGATACGCAGTATTTT.

In nucleotides, the CDR3 is TGTGCCAGCAGCCAAAGGGGTGACAGAGGGGAGACCCAGTACTTC. Translated, it gives CASSQRGDRGETQYF. V usage is TRBV5-5 and J usage is TRBJ2-5; either TRBD1 or TRBD2 may supply D (5 bases each). The CDR3 has 15 residues. Germline values: CDR1 SGHKS, CDR2 YYEKEE (reference sequence). V gave up 4 bases and J gave up 5 bases, with 18 bases separating them.

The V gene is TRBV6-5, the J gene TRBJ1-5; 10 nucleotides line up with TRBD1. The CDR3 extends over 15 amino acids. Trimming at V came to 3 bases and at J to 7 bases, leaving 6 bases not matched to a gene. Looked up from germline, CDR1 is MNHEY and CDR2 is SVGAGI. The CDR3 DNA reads TGTGCCAGCAGTTATCGACAGGGGGCCGGGCAGCCCCAGCATTTT. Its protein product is CASSYRQGAGQPQHF.

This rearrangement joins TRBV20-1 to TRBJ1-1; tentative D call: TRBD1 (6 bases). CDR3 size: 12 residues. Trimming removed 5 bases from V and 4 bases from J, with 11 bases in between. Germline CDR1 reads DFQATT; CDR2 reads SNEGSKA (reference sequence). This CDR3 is CSAQRQATEAFF. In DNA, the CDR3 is TGCAGTGCTCAAAGACAGGCCACTGAAGCTTTCTTT.